This T cell receptor beta chain is drawn from a study of identifying expanded T cells in peripheral blood (dated 2019 in TCRdb). Background on the whole study: Technical replicates were generated by sequencing separate aliquots of the same genomic DNA pool, and four replicates were compared pairwise. Results the study describes overall, beyond this receptor: Approximately 1.2 differentially abundant clones were flagged by the binomial model between technical replicates, whereas about 17 and 20 were flagged over approximately two weeks and four weeks, respectively. The beta-binomial model significantly reduced the number of clones called differentially abundant and the false-positive rate across all healthy-donor time intervals. The authors expected biological variance in healthy repertoires might increase further over much longer intervals such as months to years. Variance in clone template counts between approximately two-week samples significantly increased with total template count across all healthy donors.

TCRbeta CDR3 regions were profiled with the immunoSEQ Assay using bias-controlled multiplex PCR amplification of genomic DNA. As for the original processing: The absolute abundance of each unique TCRbeta CDR3 region was quantified after sequences were collapsed and filtered. Differential abundance was tested with two models: a binomial (Fisher-equivalent) model and a beta-binomial model that adds time-dependent variance fitted from healthy donors. Any clone with fewer than 5 combined templates was excluded, and a clone was called differentially abundant if its Benjamini-Hochberg FDR was below 0.01. The form v = (b*log(k)+a)^2 was used to model beta-binomial variance as a function of total template count across the two samples. Not all clones reach the TCRdb copy of this immuneACCESS table, which keeps in-frame sequences only. Checked studies attribute under half of the gap to unresolved V genes and leave the rest unexplained. V and J calls and clone size come straight from that table; D and trimming were deduced from the DNA. The table for this sample lists roughly 78,000 clones; 75% to 90% of them were counted only once. The ten largest account for under 3.5% of the sample.

Comments on this clone: This clone's antigen is unknown. Base qualities are not provided; no much larger clone lies one nucleotide away.

No immune events such as infections were documented for the healthy donors during the collection period. Time-dependent variance in a beta-binomial model of T-cell clone differential abundance was calibrated using healthy-donor blood repertoires as a training cohort. The training cohort comprised ten or so healthy donors, 3 female and 7 male. Donor ages ranged from roughly 29 to 64 years, with an average of approximately 43 years. Obtained from a commercial supplier, whole blood was collected from each healthy donor at three time points set around 14 days apart. For immunosequencing, genomic DNA was extracted from unsorted whole blood. Via the germline V gene (reference sequence), CDR1 is SGHNT and CDR2 YYREEE. Its CDR3 holds 12 amino acids, cysteine through phenylalanine. Solely the CDR3 DNA is kept, with 36 bases framed from the first base. Trimming takes 1 base from V and 10 bases from J, and the germline ends sit 11 bases apart.

This TCR was sampled from a person between 18 and 69 years old in good health. The specimen sequenced was blood. The chain uses TRBV5-4 and TRBJ1-2; the D gene is perhaps TRBD1, on 5 matching bases. The CDR3 sequence is CASSLTGDSYTF. The nucleotide sequence is TGTGCCAGCAGCTTGACAGGCGATTCCTACACCTTC.